This TCR beta chain was documented in a study of OX40 agonist ivuxolimab in advanced cancers. Overall study context: All patients had ivuxolimab intravenously every 2 weeks at 0.01 to 10 mg/kg.

About this clone: Its antigen is currently unknown.

Sequencing used immunoSEQ multiplex PCR; TCRdb keeps in-frame clones, though not all of them. Among roughly 61,000 clones listed, around four fifths were seen once. The V gene lost 1 base and the J gene lost 0 bases, with 11 bases spanning the gap. This CDR3 has 16 residues. The germline V gene encodes CDR1 LGHNT and CDR2 FRNRAP. Study-level findings and limits: More expanded clones were found, on average, in CD8+ than in CD4+ T cells.

With baseline, cycle 4 day 1, and cycle 7 day 1 as timepoints, blood was sampled. This sequence joins TRBV12-5 and TRBJ2-3, with D hard to call. This TCR derives from an adult with an advanced solid tumor such as melanoma, head and neck, liver or kidney cancer. Sequencing was performed on CD4+ or CD8+ T cells sorted from blood, taken in a trial of the OX40 agonist ivuxolimab. As DNA, the CDR3 is TGTGCTAGTGGTTTGGGAGCAGACCCTAGCACAGATACGCAGTATTTT. This encodes CASGLGADPSTDTQYF.